Here is one T cell receptor (beta chain) with its context. Its antigen is unidentified. This sample is drawn from a study of shared clonotypes between healthy human individuals. The overall study: Donors, aged 18 to 49, were two women and a few men.

Assay: immunoSEQ multiplex PCR; the TCRdb copy retains only in-frame clones and omits some. Of approximately 2,000,000 clones listed, around 93% are singletons. The V segment lost 8 bases and the J segment 5 bases; nucleotides outside the gene matches: 1. CDR1 MGHDK and CDR2 SYGVNS come from the germline V gene. This CDR3 region has 13 residues. All donors were Caucasian adults living in Nashville, Tennessee. Study outcomes and limitations: Non-shared clonotypes had lower generation probabilities than clonotypes shared by all four sorted-subset donors. With a handful of donors compared, roughly 4.9% of naive CD4 clonotypes were shared.

This sequence joins TRBV25-1 and TRBJ2-1; 12 bases agree with TRBD2. The TCR was taken from a man aged 18 to 29 in good health. Some clones in this sample may be carry-over from other donors' samples. The sequencing sample was made of naive CD4+ T cells from PBMCs. As to subset: CD45RA+ positively selected. CDR3 region: CASGLAGNNEQFF. The CDR3 nucleotides are TGTGCCAGCGGACTAGCGGGGAACAATGAGCAGTTCTTC.